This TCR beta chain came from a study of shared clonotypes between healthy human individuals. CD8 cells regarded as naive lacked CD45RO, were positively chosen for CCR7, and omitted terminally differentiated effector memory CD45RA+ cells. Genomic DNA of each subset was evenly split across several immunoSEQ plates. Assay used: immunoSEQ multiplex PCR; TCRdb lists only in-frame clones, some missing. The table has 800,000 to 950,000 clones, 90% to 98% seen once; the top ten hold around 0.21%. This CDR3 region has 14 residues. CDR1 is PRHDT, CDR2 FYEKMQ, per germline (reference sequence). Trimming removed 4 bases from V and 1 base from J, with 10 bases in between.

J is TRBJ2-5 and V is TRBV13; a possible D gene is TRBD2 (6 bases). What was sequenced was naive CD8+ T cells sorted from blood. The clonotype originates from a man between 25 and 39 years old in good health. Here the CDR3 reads CASSSGDGQETQYF. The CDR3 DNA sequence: TGTGCCAGCAGCTCGGGGGACGGCCAAGAGACCCAGTACTTC.